Shown below are 32 T cell receptor beta chains from a single sample sequenced in a study of blood T cell repertoires in COVID-19. TCRdb's copy holds only in-frame clones and misses some; the assay was immunoSEQ multiplex PCR. The data show a few hundred thousand clones, around 90% seen once. What was sequenced was peripheral blood. These receptors were obtained from a woman aged 55-75 years with COVID-19, enrolled during active disease.

The CDR3 protein is CASSVGSGGVGTGELFF. The CDR3 nucleotides are TGTGCCAGCAGCGTAGGAAGCGGTGGGGTCGGCACCGGGGAGCTGTTTTTT. This chain joins TRBV9 and TRBJ2-2, with D tentatively TRBD2 (5 bases). The CDR3 is made up of 17 amino acids. V shed 0 bases and J shed 4 bases, with 16 bases lying between them. CDR1 and CDR2 (germline): SGDLS, YYNGEE.

The chain joins TRBV9 to TRBJ2-3, with 7 positions matching TRBD1. The germline V gene encodes CDR1 SGDLS and CDR2 YYNGEE. J was trimmed by 0 bases and V by 2 bases; bases with no gene match: 3. The CDR3 has 15 amino acids. CDR3: CASSVQGQSTDTQYF. CDR3 nucleotides: TGTGCCAGCAGCGTGCAGGGACAGAGCACAGATACGCAGTATTTT.

This clone was detected only once. Distinct nucleotide sequences in the sample also encode this CDR3. The chain uses TRBV18 and TRBJ1-2, with a possible D match to TRBD1 (5 bases). Trimming took 3 bases from V and 1 from J, leaving 6 bases between them. The CDR3 runs 13 residues. Germline loops: CDR1 KGHSH, CDR2 LQKENI. This CDR3 reads CASSPDSNYGYTF. The DNA of the CDR3 is TGTGCCAGCTCACCCGACAGTAACTATGGCTACACCTTC.

The chain has TRBV29-1 and TRBJ1-1; 11 nucleotides agree with TRBD1. Germline loops: CDR1 SQVTM, CDR2 ANQGSEA. V shed 1 base and J 1 base; nucleotides not matched to a gene: 2. The CDR3 is made up of 15 amino acids. The DNA of the CDR3 is TGCAGCGTTGAAGGGACAGGGGGCAGGAACACTGAAGCTTTCTTT. It encodes CSVEGTGGRNTEAFF.

On this clone: Other DNA sequences within the sample encode an identical CDR3. V usage is TRBV4-1 and J usage is TRBJ1-5, with 8 bases lining up with TRBD1. With V trimmed by 1 base and J by 4 bases, 0 bases remained unmatched. The CDR3 loop spans 14 amino acids. In germline, CDR1 is MGHRA, CDR2 YSYEKL. In nucleotides, the CDR3 is TGCGCCAGCAGCCAAGGACAGGGGAATCAGCCCCAGCATTTT. Its translation: CASSQGQGNQPQHF.

The chain couples TRBV18 to TRBJ1-2, with D perhaps TRBD1 (6 bases). From germline, CDR1 is KGHSH and CDR2 LQKENI. The CDR3 has 13 residues. Trimming took 3 bases from V and 4 from J, leaving 9 bases between them. Written as DNA, the CDR3 is TGTGCCAGCTCACCGGACAGTACCTATGGCTACACCTTC. Translating gives CASSPDSTYGYTF.

This clone occurred once. The genes are TRBV7-2 and TRBJ2-7; tentatively, D is TRBD1 (6 bases). The V and J ends lost 5 bases and 0 bases respectively, with 11 bases between them. Germline CDR1 and CDR2: SGHTA and FQGNSA. The CDR3 has 14 residues. The CDR3 DNA sequence: TGTGCCAGCAGCCCGGACAGATACTCCTACGAGCAGTACTTC. This sequence encodes CASSPDRYSYEQYF.

V is TRBV5-6 and J is TRBJ1-3; possible D gene TRBD1, 5 bases. V gave up 2 bases and J gave up 4 bases, with 16 bases separating them. CDR1 is SGHDT, CDR2 YYEEEE, per germline. The CDR3 has 16 amino acids. This chain's CDR3 is CASSLHTGGVGNTIYF. CDR3 sequence (DNA): TGTGCCAGCAGCTTACATACGGGGGGAGTCGGAAACACCATATATTTT.

This rearrangement joins TRBV10-3 to TRBJ2-5; unclear D gene. V lost 6 bases and J lost 4, with 12 bases in between. Germline CDR1 and CDR2: ENHRY and SYGVKD. CDR3 length equals 13 residues. The CDR3 protein is CAISLDVGETQYF. CDR3 in DNA: TGTGCCATCAGCCTAGATGTTGGAGAGACCCAGTACTTC.

In this sample, this clone turned up a few times. This chain joins TRBV12-5 and TRBJ1-5; D is perhaps TRBD1 (5 bases). V dropped 6 bases and J dropped 1 base, with 13 bases sitting between them. This CDR3 spans 15 amino acids. Germline CDR1 reads LGHNT; CDR2 reads FRNRAP. The DNA of the CDR3 is TGTGCTAGTGGCCACCTGGGACTCAGCAATCAGCCCCAGCATTTT. Protein sequence: CASGHLGLSNQPQHF.

The CDR3 protein is CASRSGTNSYNEQFF. The CDR3 DNA reads as TGTGCCAGCAGGTCCGGGACAAACTCCTACAATGAGCAGTTCTTC. The V call is TRBV27, the J call TRBJ2-1; the D gene is possibly TRBD1 (6 bases). V was cut by 6 bases and J by 0 bases, with 12 bases left in between. The CDR3 consists of 15 residues. From germline, CDR1 is MNHEY and CDR2 SMNVEV (reference sequence).

The chain recombines TRBV7-2 with TRBJ1-6; 10 bases map to TRBD1. Trimming took 3 bases from V and 9 from J; bases not matched to a gene: 5. This CDR3 contains 15 residues. Germline V lookup: CDR1 SGHTA, CDR2 FQGNSA. CDR3 residues: CASSFDRGPGSPLHF. The CDR3, as DNA: TGTGCCAGCAGCTTCGACAGGGGGCCGGGTTCACCCCTCCACTTT.

This rearrangement joins TRBV6-6 to TRBJ1-5; no reliable D call. V was shortened by 5 bases and J by 2 bases, with 19 bases between the two germline ends. The germline V gene encodes CDR1 MNHNY and CDR2 SVGAGI (reference sequence). The length of the CDR3 is 17 residues. The CDR3 DNA reads as TGTGCCAGCAGTCCCCAGCGGGCAGGCATGGGCAATCAGCCCCAGCATTTT. It yields the protein CASSPQRAGMGNQPQHF.

The V call is TRBV5-4, the J call TRBJ2-5, with TRBD2 matching 7 bases. The V gene end was trimmed by 1 base and the J gene end by 5 bases; junction bases not matched to a gene: 8. CDR3 length: 15 amino acids. Germline V gives CDR1 SGHNT, CDR2 YYREEE (reference sequence). CDR3 in DNA: TGTGCCAGCAGCTTGTGGGCTAGCGGAGCGGAGACCCAGTACTTC. Encoded protein: CASSLWASGAETQYF.

The chain joins TRBV6-5 to TRBJ1-4; no firm D call. Germline lookup yields CDR1 MNHEY and CDR2 SVGAGI. V lost 6 bases to trimming and J lost 7 bases, with 18 bases between them. This CDR3 comprises 15 residues. The CDR3 DNA follows: TGTGCCAGCAGATCCCGGTGGAGGGTGACTGAAAAACTGTTTTTT. This sequence encodes CASRSRWRVTEKLFF.

The V and J genes are TRBV14 and TRBJ1-1, with TRBD1 matching over 10 bases. The CDR3 sequence is 16 residues long. Losses at the gene ends were 1 base for V and 5 bases for J; bases not matched to a gene: 7. The germline gives CDR1 SGHDN, CDR2 FVKESK. DNA of the CDR3: TGTGCCAGCAGCCAAGTAGGACAGGGGGATCGGACTGAAGCTTTCTTT. Amino acid sequence: CASSQVGQGDRTEAFF.

The CDR3 DNA is TGTGCCATCAGTGAGTCCTCTGTCGTAGCGGGGGGGCGCAATGAGCAGTTCTTC. Protein product: CAISESSVVAGGRNEQFF. This chain uses TRBV10-3 with TRBJ2-1, with TRBD2 identical over 11 bases. CDR1 and CDR2 (germline): ENHRY, SYGVKD. V shed 0 bases and J 6 bases; nucleotides not matched to a gene: 10. This CDR3 contains 18 residues.

The genes are TRBV19 and TRBJ2-6; the D is unclear. This CDR3 has 14 residues. Germline assignment: CDR1 LNHDA and CDR2 SQIVND (reference sequence). Trimming stripped 5 bases from V and 3 bases from J, with 8 bases between. CDR3 sequence: CASSGVGGANVLTF. The DNA for the CDR3 is TGTGCCAGTAGTGGAGTTGGTGGGGCCAACGTCCTGACTTTC. Full variable domain (rest looked up from reference TRBV19 and TRBJ2-6): DGGITQSPKYLFRKEGQNVTLSCEQNLNHDAMYWYRQDPGQGLRLIYYSQIVNDFQKGDIAEGYSVSREKKESFPLTVTSAQKNPTAFYLCASSGVGGANVLTFGAGSRLTVL.

CDR3 amino acids: CASSVGGLAGSQETQYF. In nucleotides, the CDR3 is TGTGCCAGCAGCGTAGGGGGACTAGCGGGCTCTCAAGAGACCCAGTACTTC. The gene calls are TRBV9 and TRBJ2-5, with TRBD2 identical over 12 bases. Germline CDR1 is SGDLS and CDR2 is YYNGEE. V shed 0 bases and J 2 bases; nucleotides not matched to a gene: 5. The CDR3 loop spans 17 amino acids.

This clone showed up just once. The V call is TRBV6-5, the J call TRBJ1-4; D is perhaps TRBD1 (5 bases). The CDR3 loop spans 14 amino acids. Germline V gene lookup returns CDR1 MNHEY and CDR2 SVGAGI. Trimming stripped 5 bases from V and 4 bases from J, with 11 bases between. CDR3 residues: CASSTGHLNEKLFF. Here the CDR3 DNA reads TGTGCCAGCAGTACAGGCCATCTTAATGAAAAACTGTTTTTT.

The chain uses TRBV2 and TRBJ1-5; a possible D gene is TRBD1 (6 bases). The CDR3 spans 13 residues. Germline lookup yields CDR1 SNHLY and CDR2 FYNNEI. The ends were cut back, 6 bases at V and 5 bases at J, with 11 bases in the middle. Written as DNA, the CDR3 is TGTGCCAGCAGCGTACAGGGTGATCAGCCCCAGCATTTT. Encoded protein: CASSVQGDQPQHF.

The V and J genes are TRBV5-6 and TRBJ1-2; the D is unclear. Germline values: CDR1 SGHDT, CDR2 YYEEEE. The CDR3 covers 13 residues. V was cut by 1 base and J by 3 bases, with 7 bases left in between. CDR3 in amino acids: CASSLWLDYGYTF. DNA for the CDR3: TGTGCCAGCAGCTTGTGGCTCGACTATGGCTACACCTTC.

The rearrangement joins TRBV6-2 or TRBV6-3 to TRBJ2-3; TRBD1 matches 8 bases. Losses at the gene ends were 6 bases for V and 3 bases for J; bases not matched to a gene: 11. Germline V CDR1 and CDR2: MNHEY, SVGEGT. The CDR3 contains 16 residues. The CDR3 is CASSSRGTGFTDTQYF. The CDR3 region has the DNA TGTGCCAGCAGCTCCCGCGGGACAGGCTTTACAGATACGCAGTATTTT.

The V and J genes are TRBV6-5 and TRBJ2-4; a weak D match, TRBD1 (6 bases). Germline assignment: CDR1 MNHEY and CDR2 SVGAGI. The CDR3 length is 15 residues. V was cut by 6 bases and J by 9 bases, with 21 bases left in between. CDR3 in DNA: TGTGCCAGCAGCCTTTCAAGGACAGCCGAGGTCATTCAGTACTTC. Residues: CASSLSRTAEVIQYF.

A word on this clone: Other DNA sequences in this sample translate to the same CDR3. This chain connects TRBV7-2 to TRBJ2-7; 8 bases line up with TRBD1. This CDR3 comprises 14 residues. The germline CDR1 and CDR2 sequences are SGHTA and FQGNSA. V lost 5 bases and J lost 4; bases outside the gene matches: 7. CDR3 nucleotides: TGTGCCAGCAGCCCCGGACAGGGACCTTACGAGCAGTACTTC. Its translation is CASSPGQGPYEQYF.

The V gene is TRBV18, the J gene TRBJ1-3; D is unresolved. Germline V gene sequence: CDR1 KGHSH, CDR2 LQKENI. The CDR3 sequence is 15 residues long. Trimming left V 4 bases short and J 4 bases short, with 14 bases between. Here the CDR3 reads CASSQLDSGGNTIYF. DNA for the CDR3: TGTGCCAGCTCACAACTAGATTCGGGCGGAAACACCATATATTTT.

This clone was counted once. The chain employs TRBV5-1 and TRBJ1-1, with 11 bases aligning to TRBD1. Germline V CDR1 and CDR2: SGHRS, YFSETQ. CDR3 size: 17 residues. V was pared by 5 bases and J by 1 base, with 10 bases of the junction left unmatched. This chain's CDR3 is CASRIRDRGLRNTEAFF. The CDR3 DNA sequence: TGCGCCAGCAGGATACGGGACAGGGGGTTGAGGAACACTGAAGCTTTCTTT. The full variable domain, completed using reference TRBV5-1 and TRBJ1-1, is KAGVTQTPRYLIKTRGQQVTLSCSPISGHRSVSWYQQTPGQGLQFLFEYFSETQRNKGNFPGRFSGRQFSNSRSEMNVSTLELGDSALYLCASRIRDRGLRNTEAFFGQGTRLTVV.

Here the CDR3 reads CASTRDFIDTQYF. The DNA of the CDR3 is TGTGCCAGCACGAGGGATTTTATAGATACGCAGTATTTT. The rearrangement joins TRBV2 to TRBJ2-3; maybe TRBD2 (5 bases). V was cut by 7 bases and J by 5 bases, with 13 bases left in between. This CDR3 region has 13 residues. CDR1 and CDR2 from the germline V gene are SNHLY and FYNNEI.

This chain joins TRBV10-3 and TRBJ2-2; D possibly corresponds to TRBD2 (6 bases). Germline V gene lookup returns CDR1 ENHRY and CDR2 SYGVKD. Between the trimmed V and J ends, which lost 0 bases and 4 bases, there was a span of 12 bases. The CDR3 runs 16 residues. CDR3 amino acids: CAISESVKGGTGELFF. The CDR3, as DNA: TGTGCCATCAGTGAGTCGGTAAAGGGAGGCACCGGGGAGCTGTTTTTT.

V gene TRBV6-5 combines with J gene TRBJ1-2, with TRBD1 as a possible D gene (5 bases). The CDR3 contains 15 residues. Germline V gene sequence: CDR1 MNHEY, CDR2 SVGAGI. V lost 5 bases, J lost 8 bases, and 21 bases lay in between. The CDR3 sequence is CASSRSGGLGGGYTF. The CDR3 DNA is TGTGCCAGCAGTCGCTCGGGCGGCCTGGGGGGAGGCTACACCTTC.

This chain uses TRBV7-2 with TRBJ1-1; D remains unclear. V was shortened by 5 bases and J by 5 bases, with 15 bases between the two germline ends. The length of the CDR3 is 14 residues. In germline, CDR1 is SGHTA, CDR2 FQGNSA. The CDR3 DNA reads as TGTGCCAGCAGCGAGACCAGGATATTAACTGAAGCTTTCTTT. Protein product: CASSETRILTEAFF.

DNA for the CDR3: TGTGCCAGCAGTAGGGGAAGAAGCAATCAGCCCCAGCATTTT. Translation: CASSRGRSNQPQHF. The rearrangement joins TRBV6-5 to TRBJ1-5, with D perhaps matching TRBD1 (5 bases). The CDR3 is made up of 14 amino acids. Trimming took 5 bases from V and 1 from J, leaving 9 bases between them. Germline CDR1 MNHEY, CDR2 SVGAGI.